This is a list of T cell receptor beta chains from one sample in a study of shared clonotypes between healthy human individuals. Method: immunoSEQ multiplex PCR; TCRdb's copy keeps in-frame clones and lacks some. This table holds under 550,000 clones, about 95% found once. The sequencing input was naive CD4+ T cells sorted from blood. The receptors come from a woman aged 25 to 39 in good health. CDR3s include the opening cysteine and the closing phenylalanine or tryptophan. The D gene is left open where the match is weak. Size is omitted from some rows. Given values are once, few, many or a class for expanded clones.

D gene,V gene,J gene,clone size,CDR3 DNA,CDR3 protein
.,TRBV11-2,TRBJ2-5,.,TGTGCCAGCAGCTGGAGCGGTGGGATAGAGACCCAGTACTTC,CASSWSGGIETQYF
.,TRBV5-4,TRBJ2-5,.,TGTGCCAGCAGCCAGGGGCTCCAAGAGACCCAGTACTTC,CASSQGLQETQYF
.,TRBV11-1,TRBJ1-4,.,TGTGCCAGCAGCTTCCGGGACGGGGGAGGAAAACTGTTTTTT,CASSFRDGGGKLFF
.,TRBV2,TRBJ2-6,.,TGTGCCAGCAGTAGGGGCTCCTTGTCTGGGGCCAACGTCCTGACTTTC,CASSRGSLSGANVLTF
.,TRBV19,TRBJ2-5,.,TGTGCCAGTAGTGAGATCTCCGGCGCGGAGACCCAGTACTTC,CASSEISGAETQYF
.,TRBV27,TRBJ2-5,.,TGTGCCAGCAGCCGTCGTGTTAGGCTTGGTGAGACCCAGTACTTC,CASSRRVRLGETQYF
TRBD2,TRBV30,TRBJ2-3,.,TGTGCCTGGGGGAAACTAGCGGGGACAGATACGCAGTATTTT,CAWGKLAGTDTQYF
TRBD2,TRBV5-4,TRBJ2-1,.,TGTGCCAGCAGCTCGTGGCTGGGACTAGCGGATTACAATGAGCAGTTCTTC,CASSSWLGLADYNEQFF
.,TRBV7-9,TRBJ2-5,once,TGTGCCAGCAGCATAGACCAAGAGACCCAGTACTTC,CASSIDQETQYF
.,TRBV4-2,TRBJ2-3,once,TGTGCCAGCAGAGAGCGAAGTTGGGTAGATACGCAGTATTTT,CASRERSWVDTQYF
TRBD1,TRBV6-4,TRBJ2-7,.,TGTGCCAGCAGTGACCCGAGACAGGGGGCTATCTACGAGCAGTACTTC,CASSDPRQGAIYEQYF
.,TRBV19,TRBJ2-2,.,TGTGCCAGTAGTATTCAGGGGCCGAACACCGGGGAGCTGTTTTTT,CASSIQGPNTGELFF
.,TRBV7-9,TRBJ2-3,.,TGTGCCAGCAGCTTAAAAACTAGAAATTCGGATAACACAGATACGCAGTATTTT,CASSLKTRNSDNTDTQYF
.,TRBV25-1,TRBJ1-5,.,TGTGCCAGCAGGGCTAATAGCAATCAGCCCCAGCATTTT,CASRANSNQPQHF
.,TRBV21-1,TRBJ1-2,.,TGTGCCAGCAGGAAGGGCCGGGGGTGGTCTAACTATGGCTACACCTTC,CASRKGRGWSNYGYTF
.,TRBV2,TRBJ1-5,.,TGTGCCAGCAGTGGGACAGAGGTAAGCAATCAGCCCCAGCATTTT,CASSGTEVSNQPQHF
TRBD2,TRBV6-5,TRBJ2-1,once,TGTGCCAGCAGTTACTCCCCCTCAGCGGGAGCCAATGAGCAGTTCTTC,CASSYSPSAGANEQFF
.,TRBV5-4,TRBJ2-2,.,TGTGCCAGCAGACCGAACCCGGTCACCGGGGAGCTGTTTTTT,CASRPNPVTGELFF
.,TRBV19,TRBJ1-2,once,TGTGCCAGTAGTATAGATGTCAGAAACTATGGCTACACCTTC,CASSIDVRNYGYTF
.,TRBV7-8,TRBJ2-7,.,TGTGCCAGCAGCCCAAGGCGGGTCAGGGCGCAGTACGAGCAGTACTTC,CASSPRRVRAQYEQYF
.,TRBV28,TRBJ1-2,.,TGTGCCAGCAGTTTATTCGGCTCAGGGGTCCGTGGCTACACCTTC,CASSLFGSGVRGYTF
.,TRBV2,TRBJ1-2,.,TGTGCCAGCACCCTGGGCAGGCTTAACTATGGCTACACCTTC,CASTLGRLNYGYTF
.,TRBV28,TRBJ2-7,once,TGTGCCAGCAGTTTAGTACAGGGTAGTTACGAGCAGTACTTC,CASSLVQGSYEQYF
.,TRBV5-5,TRBJ2-7,.,TGTGCCAGCAGCTTCGGGACTCCTCTGGGATCGCAGTACTTC,CASSFGTPLGSQYF
TRBD1,TRBV7-7,TRBJ1-3,few,TGTGCCAGCAGCTTAGACAGGGGTCCTGGAAACACCATATATTTT,CASSLDRGPGNTIYF
TRBD2,TRBV28,TRBJ2-1,.,TGTGCCAGCAGTTTTCCGATAACTCTAGCGGGAGAATACAATGAGCAGTTCTTC,CASSFPITLAGEYNEQFF
.,TRBV7-9,TRBJ2-5,.,TGTGCCAGCAGCTTTTCAACAGTCCAAGAGACCCAGTACTTC,CASSFSTVQETQYF
.,TRBV28,TRBJ1-5,.,TGTGCCAGCAGACCGGCGGGGGTAGGCAATCAGCCCCAGCATTTT,CASRPAGVGNQPQHF
.,TRBV5-1,TRBJ2-7,.,TGCGCCAGCAGCTTGACGGGCGACAGAAGAGCTACCTACGAGCAGTACTTC,CASSLTGDRRATYEQYF
.,TRBV13,TRBJ2-5,.,TGTGCCAGCAGCTTATTAGCGGACTACCAAGAGACCCAGTACTTC,CASSLLADYQETQYF
TRBD2,TRBV10-3,TRBJ2-3,.,TGTGCCACGGGACTAGCGGGAATCCCAGATACGCAGTATTTT,CATGLAGIPDTQYF
.,TRBV6-1,TRBJ2-7,.,TGTGCCAGCAGTAGCACAGGGGGGGGCGAGCAGTACTTC,CASSSTGGGEQYF
TRBD1,TRBV15,TRBJ2-7,.,TGTGCCACCAGCAGCGGACAGGGGGTTTTCTACGAGCAGTACTTC,CATSSGQGVFYEQYF
.,TRBV11-2,TRBJ2-7,.,TGTGCCAGCAGCCAACGAAAAGGGGACGGATCCTACGAGCAGTACTTC,CASSQRKGDGSYEQYF
.,TRBV28,TRBJ1-1,.,TGTGCCAGCAGTTTAGGGATCCCTGAAGCTTTCTTT,CASSLGIPEAFF
.,TRBV13,TRBJ1-4,.,TGTGCCAGCAGCTTAGGAGGACCGCGGAATGAAAAACTGTTTTTT,CASSLGGPRNEKLFF
TRBD1,TRBV28,TRBJ1-1,.,TGTGCCAGCAGTTTAGGGGTAGGGGGCAGGTACACTGAAGCTTTCTTT,CASSLGVGGRYTEAFF